The sequence of this T cell receptor (beta chain) was determined in a study of T cells in Graves' hyperthyroidism and ophthalmopathy. Whole-study context: At initial diagnosis, before any treatment had begun, peripheral blood was obtained.

RNA transcripts provided the source from which TCR beta CDR3 regions were amplified. Carried out on the TCR CDR3, a first-round RT-PCR used the HTBI primer set. MiXCR was run by TCRdb on the multiplex PCR reads, yielding one entry per CDR3 protein. The table records 460,000 or so distinct CDR3 sequences, around an eighth of them present only once. This clonotype was found many times. Its antigen is unidentified. General study points: A 13 V-J model separated ophthalmopathy from stable hyperthyroidism.

The junction had 7 bases not matched to a gene; V was cut back by 2 bases and J by 3 bases. CDR3 length: 16 amino acids. The germline gives CDR1 SGHTA, CDR2 FQGNSA. Each patient was aged 18 to 65 and had newly diagnosed hyperthyroidism of under 2 months' duration. The diagnoses drew upon clinical symptoms, serum thyroxine and TRAb, thyroid ultrasound and orbital computed tomography. Sequenced material: blood. The source is a young woman with Graves' hyperthyroidism. The rearrangement links TRBV7-2 to TRBJ2-1, with 7 positions matching TRBD2. The CDR3 sequence is CASSLRGGRYYNEQFF. The DNA of the CDR3 is TGTGCCAGCAGCTTAAGAGGCGGGAGATACTACAATGAGCAGTTCTTC.